The following is a TCR beta chain sequence with its context. Its antigen is currently not known. Base qualities are not at hand, and no much larger clone is one base apart. The record originates from a study of shared clonotypes between healthy human individuals (TCRdb year 2020). A note on the overall study: A couple of women and three men aged 18 to 49 years were included in the cohort. The study deeply sequenced blood TCR repertoires of about 5 healthy adults to estimate repertoire size and the extent of clonotype sharing between individuals. Different laboratories and diverse techniques were used to prepare libraries and sequence TCR repertoires, to increase sequencing depth and limit assay-specific biases. Each donor's leukapheresis produced roughly between roughly 0.85 and 9.5 billion PBMCs. General conclusions and limits of the study: Based on pairwise subsampling, the degree of clonotype sharing among donors was expected to be affected by sequencing depth. Sampling was restricted to blood, and TCR repertoires in tissue are likely to differ from TCR repertoires in blood. Because the study included only a small number of donors, the genetic and exposure-history diversity represented was limited.

Using the deep immunoSEQ assay, TCR CDR3 regions were amplified from genomic DNA by multiplex PCR. For each cell subset, the extracted genomic DNA was distributed evenly across all wells of several immunoSEQ 96-well plates, and each plate served as one replicate. Each replicate PCR for unsorted PBMC received roughly 0.3 ug genomic DNA, equal to 30,000 to 35,000 T cell genomes. Genomic DNA from unsorted PBMC was sequenced over ten immunoSEQ deep assay plates. The purified libraries were quantified using a Qubit 3.0 fluorometer, sized with a Bioanalyzer 2100, and then quantified again using the KAPA Library Quantification kit. Every immunoSEQ 96-well plate was sequenced on a separate single-read 150-cycle Illumina NextSeq 550 flow cell. Processing in the source paper ran as follows. Because the immunoSEQ output included only junctional sequences and no quality scores, the filtering could not be the same as the filtering used for full-length reads. To assign V/J genes and CDR3, sequences were annotated using PyIR, a Python wrapper for IgBLAST v1.9, with IMGT germline references. Reads with weak V/J assignments (E-value above 1e-6), missing CDR3, stop codons, out-of-frame junctions, or ambiguous translated residues were removed. A V3J clonotype was defined by an identical inferred V gene, J gene, and CDR3 amino acid sequence. Percentage overlap between repertoires was calculated by dividing the number of shared unique clonotypes by the size of the smaller repertoire. Richness of each repertoire was evaluated using RTK rarefaction, the Chao1 estimator, and Recon v2.1 estimates of unobserved clonotypes. Entries here come from immuneACCESS through TCRdb and include only in-frame sequences with V and J called. Some clones fail to appear in such tables; in the studies checked, an unresolved V gene covers under half of the shortfall, and the cause of the remainder is unknown. V, J and clone size derive from that table, while D and trimming were established from the DNA sequence. The table for this sample lists 450,000 to 500,000 clones; over 65% of them were counted only once. The top ten clones comprise 10% to 15% of the sample.

The V end gives up 1 base and the J end 3 bases, leaving 3 bases in the junction not matched to a gene. The germline V gene gives CDR1 as KGHSH and CDR2 as LQKENI. Spanning cysteine to phenylalanine, the CDR3 consists of 15 amino acids. The retained sequence is limited to the CDR3, 45 bases, with the frame set at the first base. Donors were healthy HIV-negative adults with no recently reported acute infections or vaccinations. Only Caucasian adults living in Nashville, Tennessee, USA were represented among the donors. For unsorted samples, 90 million or so PBMCs were counted and genomic DNA was extracted with the QIAamp DNA Blood Mini kit. Blood was obtained by leukapheresis, after which PBMCs were separated by Ficoll-Histopaque density gradient centrifugation and cryopreserved in liquid nitrogen vapor phase.

Sequencing used PBMCs. This sequence originates from a woman in her thirties or forties in good health. Some clones in this sample may be carry-over from other donors' samples. Recombination joined TRBV18 with TRBJ2-7, and 10 junction bases match TRBD1. The DNA sequence reads TGTGCCAGCTCACCACTAAGGACAGGGGGCTACGAGCAGTACTTC. This gives the protein CASSPLRTGGYEQYF.